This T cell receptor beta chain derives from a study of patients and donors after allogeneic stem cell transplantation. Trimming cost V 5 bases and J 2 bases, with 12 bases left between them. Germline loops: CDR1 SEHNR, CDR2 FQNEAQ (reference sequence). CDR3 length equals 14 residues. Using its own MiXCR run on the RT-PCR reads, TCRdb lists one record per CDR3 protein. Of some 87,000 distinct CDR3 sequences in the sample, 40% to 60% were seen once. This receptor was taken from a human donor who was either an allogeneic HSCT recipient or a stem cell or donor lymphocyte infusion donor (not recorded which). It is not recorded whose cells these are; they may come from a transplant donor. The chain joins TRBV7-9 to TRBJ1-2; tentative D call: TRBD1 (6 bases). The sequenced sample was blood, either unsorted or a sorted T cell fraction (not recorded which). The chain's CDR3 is CASSPQGWNYGYTF. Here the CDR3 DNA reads TGTGCCAGCAGCCCACAGGGTTGGAACTATGGCTACACCTTC. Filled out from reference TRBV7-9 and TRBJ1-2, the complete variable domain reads DTGVSQNPRHKITKRGQNVTFRCDPISEHNRLYWYRQTLGQGPEFLTYFQNEAQLEKSRLLSDRFSAERPKGSFSTLEIQRTEQGDSAMYLCASSPQGWNYGYTFGSGTRLTVV.